These T cell receptor beta chains were read from a single sample in a study of cytomegalovirus exposure and HLA in healthy donors. Assay: immunoSEQ multiplex PCR; the TCRdb copy retains only in-frame clones and omits some. This sample has about 150,000 clones; around 80% occur once, and the top ten carry 2.2%. The sequenced material came from PBMCs. Source of these receptors: a man aged 25 to 40 in good health and CMV-seronegative. CDR3s include the opening cysteine and the closing phenylalanine or tryptophan. Each record gives: CDR3 protein, CDR3 DNA, V gene, J gene, D gene, clone size. The D gene is left open where the match is weak. Clone size is stated in some rows and not others, as once, few, many or a class when expanded.

CASSAMVVLNYGYTF	TGTGCCAGCAGCGCCATGGTAGTCTTAAACTATGGCTACACCTTC	TRBV7-9	TRBJ1-2	-	once
CASSLVSLANLNEQFF	TGTGCCAGCAGCTTAGTTAGCCTAGCGAATCTGAATGAGCAGTTCTTC	TRBV7-2	TRBJ2-1	-	-
CASSYWKSGREQYF	TGTGCCAGCAGTTACTGGAAAAGCGGGAGAGAGCAGTACTTC	TRBV6-5	TRBJ2-7	TRBD2	-
CASSLVWREDPDTQYF	TGTGCCAGCAGCTTAGTTTGGCGGGAGGACCCAGATACGCAGTATTTT	TRBV11-2	TRBJ2-3	TRBD2	once
CASSFGGRSYNSPLHF	TGTGCCAGCAGCTTTGGAGGGCGGTCCTATAATTCACCCCTCCACTTT	TRBV5-4	TRBJ1-6	-	-
CASSLSLNTEAFF	TGTGCCAGCAGCTTAAGCCTGAACACTGAAGCTTTCTTT	TRBV11-2	TRBJ1-1	-	-
CASSSGGANEKLFF	TGTGCCAGCTCTTCTGGCGGGGCTAATGAAAAACTGTTTTTT	TRBV6-1	TRBJ1-4	-	-
CAISEMRGRAEGGELFF	TGTGCCATCAGTGAAATGCGCGGGAGGGCCGAGGGCGGGGAGCTGTTTTTT	TRBV10-3	TRBJ2-2	TRBD2	-
CASSNSGRANEQFF	TGTGCCAGTAGTAATAGCGGGAGGGCCAATGAGCAGTTCTTC	TRBV19	TRBJ2-1	TRBD2	-
CASSHPGQGVDEQFF	TGTGCCAGCAGCCACCCGGGACAGGGGGTGGATGAGCAGTTCTTC	TRBV5-5	TRBJ2-1	TRBD1	-
CASSPPSGRGTDTQYF	TGTGCCAGCAGCCCCCCGAGCGGGAGAGGGACAGATACGCAGTATTTT	TRBV9	TRBJ2-3	TRBD2	-
CASTLGGSYEQYF	TGTGCCAGCACCTTGGGGGGGTCCTACGAGCAGTACTTC	TRBV28	TRBJ2-7	TRBD2	few
CASSLGGQSNEKLFF	TGTGCCAGCAGCTTAGGGGGACAGAGTAATGAAAAACTGTTTTTT	TRBV11-2	TRBJ1-4	TRBD1	-
CASSLDLPKDTQYF	TGTGCCAGCAGCTTAGATCTTCCTAAAGATACGCAGTATTTT	TRBV11-2	TRBJ2-3	-	-
CASSLGGKPGSTEAFF	TGTGCCAGCAGTTTAGGAGGGAAACCGGGGAGCACTGAAGCTTTCTTT	TRBV28	TRBJ1-1	-	-
CASSWSTGAEVDTQYF	TGCGCCAGCAGCTGGTCGACAGGGGCCGAGGTAGATACGCAGTATTTT	TRBV5-1	TRBJ2-3	TRBD1	-
CASRGTSGNNEQFF	TGTGCCAGCAGGGGGACTAGCGGGAACAATGAGCAGTTCTTC	TRBV7-9	TRBJ2-1	TRBD2	-
CASTVAGALYEQYF	TGTGCCAGCACCGTAGCGGGAGCGCTCTACGAGCAGTACTTC	TRBV6-5	TRBJ2-7	TRBD2	few
CASSRQRRETQYF	TGTGCCAGCAGCCGACAGAGGAGAGAGACCCAGTACTTC	TRBV11-2	TRBJ2-5	-	once
CASSVLQETQYF	TGTGCCAGCAGTGTTCTCCAAGAGACCCAGTACTTC	TRBV2	TRBJ2-5	-	-
CATSRGPGLAAQSSYNEQFF	TGTGCCACCAGCAGAGGGCCGGGACTAGCGGCCCAAAGCTCCTACAATGAGCAGTTCTTC	TRBV15	TRBJ2-1	TRBD2	-
CASSLNSRYEQYF	TGTGCCAGCAGTTTAAACAGCCGCTACGAGCAGTACTTC	TRBV28	TRBJ2-7	-	few
CASSGTGEETQYF	TGTGCCAGCAGCGGGACAGGGGAAGAGACCCAGTACTTC	TRBV9	TRBJ2-5	TRBD1	-
CASTPGQSTGELFF	TGTGCCAGCACCCCAGGGCAGTCCACCGGGGAGCTGTTTTTT	TRBV18	TRBJ2-2	-	-
CAWRGGRETQYF	TGTGCCTGGAGAGGAGGAAGGGAGACCCAGTACTTC	TRBV30	TRBJ2-5	-	-
CASSQLAGTNTGELFF	TGTGCCAGTAGCCAGCTAGCGGGTACGAACACCGGGGAGCTGTTTTTT	TRBV19	TRBJ2-2	TRBD2	-
CASNSFSSYGYTF	TGTGCCAGCAACTCATTCTCGAGCTATGGCTACACCTTC	TRBV28	TRBJ1-2	-	-
CASSLTPQNSNQPQHF	TGTGCCAGCAGTTTGACACCACAAAATAGCAATCAGCCCCAGCATTTT	TRBV6-5	TRBJ1-5	-	few
CASSSGETGELFF	TGTGCCAGCAGTTCGGGGGAGACCGGGGAGCTGTTTTTT	TRBV11-1	TRBJ2-2	-	-
CASSFGRSSYNEQFF	TGTGCCAGCAGCTTTGGAAGGAGCTCCTACAATGAGCAGTTCTTC	TRBV11-2	TRBJ2-1	-	-
CASSLPGTGELYEQYF	TGTGCCAGCAGCTTACCCGGGACAGGGGAACTCTACGAGCAGTACTTC	TRBV7-2	TRBJ2-7	TRBD1	few
CASLRLPDTQYF	TGTGCCAGCTTGCGACTTCCAGATACGCAGTATTTT	TRBV6-1	TRBJ2-3	-	-
CASRQGAGNEAFF	TGTGCCAGCAGGCAGGGGGCAGGGAATGAAGCTTTCTTT	TRBV7-9	TRBJ1-1	TRBD1	-
CASSAWGQGSEQFF	TGTGCCAGCAGCGCATGGGGACAGGGGAGTGAGCAGTTCTTC	TRBV9	TRBJ2-1	TRBD1	-
CASSFVGGVGNTIYF	TGTGCCAGCAGTTTTGTAGGAGGGGTTGGAAACACCATATATTTT	TRBV28	TRBJ1-3	-	-
CASSLGGRGYTEAFF	TGTGCCAGCAGCTTGGGCGGGCGGGGCTACACTGAAGCTTTCTTT	TRBV7-6	TRBJ1-1	-	-
CASSLTSGRAYEQYF	TGTGCCAGCAGCTTAACCAGCGGGAGGGCCTACGAGCAGTACTTC	TRBV7-9	TRBJ2-7	TRBD2	-
CASSAQGLTDGYTF	TGTGCCAGCAGTGCCCAGGGGCTAACTGATGGCTACACCTTC	TRBV2	TRBJ1-2	-	-
CASSLLGNTIYF	TGTGCCAGCAGCCTCCTAGGAAACACCATATATTTT	TRBV5-4	TRBJ1-3	-	-
CASSIGTSGRALVGKYSEQFF	TGTGCCAGTAGTATAGGGACTAGCGGGAGGGCCCTGGTGGGGAAGTACAGTGAGCAGTTCTTC	TRBV19	TRBJ2-1	TRBD2	-
CASRTTGGKQYF	TGTGCCAGCAGGACTACAGGGGGGAAGCAGTACTTC	TRBV27	TRBJ2-7	TRBD1	once
CASSLGGANNYGYTF	TGTGCCAGCAGTTTAGGGGGGGCCAACAACTATGGCTACACCTTC	TRBV28	TRBJ1-2	-	-
CASSLGTDTGELFF	TGTGCCAGCAGCTTAGGGACAGACACCGGGGAGCTGTTTTTT	TRBV11-2	TRBJ2-2	-	-
CASSIGNRGSYNEQFF	TGTGCCAGTAGTATAGGAAACAGGGGATCGTACAATGAGCAGTTCTTC	TRBV19	TRBJ2-1	TRBD1	-
CASSQHMNTEAFF	TGTGCCAGCAGCCAACACATGAACACTGAAGCTTTCTTT	TRBV11-2	TRBJ1-1	-	-
CASSPTRASYEQYF	TGTGCCAGCTCACCCACGCGCGCTAGCTACGAGCAGTACTTC	TRBV18	TRBJ2-7	-	once
CASSEVVKNTGELFF	TGTGCCAGCAGTGAAGTTGTCAAGAACACCGGGGAGCTGTTTTTT	TRBV6-1	TRBJ2-2	-	-
CASSHVGGSAFF	TGTGCCAGCAGCCATGTCGGGGGTTCAGCTTTCTTT	TRBV5-6	TRBJ1-1	-	few
CASSPGQTYGYTF	TGTGCCAGCAGCCCCGGACAGACCTATGGCTACACCTTC	TRBV5-4	TRBJ1-2	-	few
CATFPAGSNTGELFF	TGTGCCACCTTTCCGGCAGGGTCAAACACCGGGGAGCTGTTTTTT	TRBV15	TRBJ2-2	-	-
CASSTLTGIRQPQHF	TGTGCCAGCAGTACCTTGACAGGGATTCGTCAGCCCCAGCATTTT	TRBV6-5	TRBJ1-5	TRBD1	-
CASSLGLATQETQYF	TGTGCCAGCAGCTTAGGTCTAGCGACTCAAGAGACCCAGTACTTC	TRBV7-8	TRBJ2-5	-	-
CASSLAGTRSYNEQFF	TGTGCCAGCAGCTTAGCGGGGACTAGAAGCTACAATGAGCAGTTCTTC	TRBV7-2	TRBJ2-1	TRBD2	-
CASSPPGTSRDNEQFF	TGCGCCAGCAGCCCTCCGGGGACTAGTAGGGACAATGAGCAGTTCTTC	TRBV5-1	TRBJ2-1	TRBD2	-
CASSHGNEAFF	TGTGCCAGCAGCCACGGGAATGAAGCTTTCTTT	TRBV5-4	TRBJ1-1	-	few
CASSPSAGASTIYF	TGCGCCAGCAGCCCAAGCGCTGGGGCAAGCACCATATATTTT	TRBV4-1	TRBJ1-3	-	-